This T cell receptor beta chain originates from a study of cytotoxic CD8 clonotypes in ibrutinib-treated CLL. Genomic DNA for TCR beta libraries, roughly 2 micrograms, came from cryopreserved PBMCs. Sequencing was performed with immunoSEQ multiplex PCR; in TCRdb, only in-frame clones are kept and a portion is missing. Here the sample spans approximately 150,000 clones, about four fifths being singletons. With regard to this clone: Antigen unknown.

This CDR3 spans 16 amino acids. Between the trimmed V and J ends, which lost 8 bases and 5 bases, there was a span of 23 bases. CDR1 is WNHNN and CDR2 is SYGVQD in the germline V gene (reference sequence). Findings of the study overall: Rising at ibrutinib response, clonality subsequently fell back toward baseline at progression. Sustained-remission patients were sampled at one set of times and progressing patients at different ones.

V and J are TRBV10-1 and TRBJ2-3; a weak D match, TRBD2 (5 bases). This clonotype originated in a human donor with chronic lymphocytic leukemia. Sequencing was performed on PBMCs, taken after 24 months of ibrutinib treatment. CDR3 sequence (DNA): TGCGCCAGCGCGGTTAGCCGGGCACTAGGCGGAGATACGCAGTATTTT. Residues: CASAVSRALGGDTQYF.